This T cell receptor (beta chain) was sequenced during a study of OX40 agonist ivuxolimab in advanced cancers. As for the study in general: Patients got intravenous ivuxolimab at 0.01 to 10 mg/kg every 2 weeks. Three partial responders included one hepatocellular carcinoma patient and two cutaneous melanoma patients. Overall study results and limits: Which antigen the expanded peripheral T cells recognized is unknown. Relative to CD4+, CD8+ T cells held more expanded clones on average.

V lost 1 base, J lost 1 base, and 19 bases stayed unmatched. Germline CDR1 MGHRA, CDR2 YSYEKL. The CDR3 is 20 residues long. Data came from immunoSEQ multiplex PCR; TCRdb stores just in-frame clones and leaves some out. The sample lists about 69,000 clones, around 90% occurring once. Comment on this clone: The antigen is unknown.

The source is an adult with an advanced solid tumor such as melanoma, head and neck, liver or kidney cancer. The J gene is TRBJ2-7, the V gene TRBV4-1, with 7 bases fitting TRBD2. This specimen consisted of CD4+ or CD8+ T cells sorted from blood, obtained in a trial of the OX40 agonist ivuxolimab. DNA of the CDR3: TGCGCCAGCAGCCAAGGTTTCCGGGGGGAGGGAGATTCTAGTTCCTACGAGCAGTACTTC. Protein sequence: CASSQGFRGEGDSSSYEQYF.